This T cell receptor (beta chain) was retrieved from a study of blood T cell repertoires in COVID-19. Study context: In each case, the material was cDNA or gDNA derived from T cells, B-cell-depleted T cells, or PBMCs.

The study drew participants aged roughly 18 to 95 years from approximately 25 US areas. Allocation to cohorts depended on clinical history reported by the participants. Libraries were prepared by immunoSEQ multiplex PCR; TCRdb keeps only in-frame clonotypes and omits some of them. The sample lists some 300,000 clones; approximately 90% were seen once. The sample consisted of PBMCs or T cells enriched from blood (not recorded which). The TCR comes from a woman aged 55 to 70 in a cohort exposed to, infected with or recovered from COVID-19 (not recorded which).

CDR3 bases: TGTGCCAGCAGCCAAGGTTTAGGGGGTACCGGGGAGCTGTTTTTT. It codes for CASSQGLGGTGELFF. The chain combines TRBV3-1 (or the pseudogene TRBV3-2) with TRBJ2-2; possible D gene TRBD1, 6 bases. V lost 1 base and J lost 5, with 11 bases in between. Germline loops: CDR1 LGHDT, CDR2 YNNKEL (reference sequence). CDR3 length: 15 amino acids.